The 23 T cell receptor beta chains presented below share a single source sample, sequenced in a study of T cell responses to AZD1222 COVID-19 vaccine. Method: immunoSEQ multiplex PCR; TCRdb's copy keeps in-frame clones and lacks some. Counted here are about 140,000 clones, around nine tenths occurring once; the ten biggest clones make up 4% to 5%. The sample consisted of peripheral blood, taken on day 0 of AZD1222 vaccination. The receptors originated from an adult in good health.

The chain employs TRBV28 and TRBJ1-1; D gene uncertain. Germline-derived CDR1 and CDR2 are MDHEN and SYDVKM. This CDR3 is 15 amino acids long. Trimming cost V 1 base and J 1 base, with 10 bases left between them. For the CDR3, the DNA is TGTGCCAGCAGTTTATTACTCAGATGGAACACTGAAGCTTTCTTT. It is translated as CASSLLLRWNTEAFF.

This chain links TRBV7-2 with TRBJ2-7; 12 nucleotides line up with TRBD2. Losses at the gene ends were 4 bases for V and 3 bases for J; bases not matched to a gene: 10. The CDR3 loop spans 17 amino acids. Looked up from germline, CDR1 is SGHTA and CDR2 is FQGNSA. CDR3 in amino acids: CASSYRARTSGDYEQYF. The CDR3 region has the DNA TGTGCCAGCAGCTACCGCGCCCGGACTAGCGGGGACTACGAGCAGTACTTC.

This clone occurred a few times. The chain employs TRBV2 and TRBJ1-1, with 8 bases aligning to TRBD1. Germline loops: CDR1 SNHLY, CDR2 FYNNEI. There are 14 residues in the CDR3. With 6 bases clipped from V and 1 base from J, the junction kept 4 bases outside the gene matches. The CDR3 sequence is CASSQGAKNTEAFF. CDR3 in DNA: TGTGCCAGCAGCCAGGGGGCGAAGAACACTGAAGCTTTCTTT.

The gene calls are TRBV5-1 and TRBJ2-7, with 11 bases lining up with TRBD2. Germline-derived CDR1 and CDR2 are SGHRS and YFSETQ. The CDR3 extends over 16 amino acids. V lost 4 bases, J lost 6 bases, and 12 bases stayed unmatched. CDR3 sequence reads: CASSDSTSGKVPEQYF. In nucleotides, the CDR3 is TGCGCCAGCAGCGACTCGACTAGCGGGAAGGTTCCCGAGCAGTACTTC.

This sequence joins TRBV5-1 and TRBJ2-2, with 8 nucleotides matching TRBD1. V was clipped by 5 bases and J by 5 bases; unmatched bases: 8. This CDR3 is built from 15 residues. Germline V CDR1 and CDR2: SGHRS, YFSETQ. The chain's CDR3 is CASRPDRGGTGELFF. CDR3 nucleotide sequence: TGCGCCAGCAGACCTGACAGGGGTGGTACCGGGGAGCTGTTTTTT. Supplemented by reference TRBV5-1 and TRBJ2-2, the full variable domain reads KAGVTQTPRYLIKTRGQQVTLSCSPISGHRSVSWYQQTPGQGLQFLFEYFSETQRNKGNFPGRFSGRQFSNSRSEMNVSTLELGDSALYLCASRPDRGGTGELFFGEGSRLTVL.

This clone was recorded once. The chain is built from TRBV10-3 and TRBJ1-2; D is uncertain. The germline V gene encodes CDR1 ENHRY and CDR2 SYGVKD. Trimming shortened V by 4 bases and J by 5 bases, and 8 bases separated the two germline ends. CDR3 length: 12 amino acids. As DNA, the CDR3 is TGTGCCATCAGTGCACAGCTTTATGGCTACACCTTC. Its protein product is CAISAQLYGYTF.

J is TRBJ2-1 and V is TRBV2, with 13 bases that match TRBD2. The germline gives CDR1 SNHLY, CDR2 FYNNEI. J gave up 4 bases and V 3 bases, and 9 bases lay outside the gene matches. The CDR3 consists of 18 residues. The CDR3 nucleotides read TGTGCCAGCAGTGAGAGGGGGACTAGCGGGATTGGATACAATGAGCAGTTCTTC. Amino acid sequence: CASSERGTSGIGYNEQFF.

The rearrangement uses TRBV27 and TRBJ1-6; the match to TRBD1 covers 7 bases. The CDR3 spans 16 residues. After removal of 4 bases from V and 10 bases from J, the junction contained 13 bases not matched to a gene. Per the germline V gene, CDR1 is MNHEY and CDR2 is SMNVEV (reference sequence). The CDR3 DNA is TGTGCCAGCAGTTCCGGCCACAGGGGTGGAAAGTCACCCCTCCACTTT. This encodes CASSSGHRGGKSPLHF.

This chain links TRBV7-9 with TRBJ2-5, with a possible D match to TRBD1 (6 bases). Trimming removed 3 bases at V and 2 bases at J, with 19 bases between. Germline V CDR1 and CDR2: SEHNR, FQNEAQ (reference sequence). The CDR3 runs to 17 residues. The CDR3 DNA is TGTGCCAGCAGCTTCGTGGGGCACAGGGAAGGGCAAGAGACCCAGTACTTC. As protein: CASSFVGHREGQETQYF.

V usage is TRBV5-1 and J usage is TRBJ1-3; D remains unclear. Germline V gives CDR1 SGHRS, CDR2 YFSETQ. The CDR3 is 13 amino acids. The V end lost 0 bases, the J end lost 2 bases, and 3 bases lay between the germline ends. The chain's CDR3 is CASSLGPGNTIYF. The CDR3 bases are TGCGCCAGCAGCTTGGGCCCTGGAAACACCATATATTTT. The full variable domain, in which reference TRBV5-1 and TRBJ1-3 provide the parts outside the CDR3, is KAGVTQTPRYLIKTRGQQVTLSCSPISGHRSVSWYQQTPGQGLQFLFEYFSETQRNKGNFPGRFSGRQFSNSRSEMNVSTLELGDSALYLCASSLGPGNTIYFGEGSWLTVV.

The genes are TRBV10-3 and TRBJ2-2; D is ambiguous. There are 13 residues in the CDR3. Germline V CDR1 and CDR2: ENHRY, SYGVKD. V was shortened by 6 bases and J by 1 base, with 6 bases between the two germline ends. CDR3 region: CAISGKNTGELFF. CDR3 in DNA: TGTGCCATCAGCGGCAAGAACACCGGGGAGCTGTTTTTT.

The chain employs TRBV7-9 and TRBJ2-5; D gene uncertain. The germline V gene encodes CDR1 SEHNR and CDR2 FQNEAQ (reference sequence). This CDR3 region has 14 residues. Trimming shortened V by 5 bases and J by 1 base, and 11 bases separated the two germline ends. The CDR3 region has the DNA TGTGCCAGCAGCCTTACACTCAGCCAAGAGACCCAGTACTTC. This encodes CASSLTLSQETQYF.

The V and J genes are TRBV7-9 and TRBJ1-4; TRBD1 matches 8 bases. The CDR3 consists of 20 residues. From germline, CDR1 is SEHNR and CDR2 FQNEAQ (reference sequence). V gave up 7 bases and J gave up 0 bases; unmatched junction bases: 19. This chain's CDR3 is CASTTPRVGQGPTTNEKLFF. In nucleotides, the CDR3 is TGTGCCAGCACCACCCCACGGGTCGGACAGGGACCTACAACTAATGAAAAACTGTTTTTT.

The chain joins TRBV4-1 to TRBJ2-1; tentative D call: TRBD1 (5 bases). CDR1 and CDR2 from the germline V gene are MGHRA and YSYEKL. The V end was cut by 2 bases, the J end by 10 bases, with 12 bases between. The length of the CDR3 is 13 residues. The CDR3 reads CASSQSRADEQFF. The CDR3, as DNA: TGCGCCAGCAGCCAATCCAGGGCAGACGAGCAGTTCTTC.

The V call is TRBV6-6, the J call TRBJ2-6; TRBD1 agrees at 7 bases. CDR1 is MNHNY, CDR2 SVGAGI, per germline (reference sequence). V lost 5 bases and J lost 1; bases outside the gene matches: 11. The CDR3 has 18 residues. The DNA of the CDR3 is TGTGCCAGCAGTCAGAGGGGGCGCGGATTATCTGGGGCCAACGTCCTGACTTTC. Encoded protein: CASSQRGRGLSGANVLTF.

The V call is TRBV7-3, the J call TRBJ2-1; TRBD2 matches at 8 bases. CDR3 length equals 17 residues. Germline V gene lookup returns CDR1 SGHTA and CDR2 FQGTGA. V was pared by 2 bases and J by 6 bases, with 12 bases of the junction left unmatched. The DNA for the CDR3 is TGTGCCAGCAGCTTAGTCCCAAGCGGGAGAGGTCCCAATGAGCAGTTCTTC. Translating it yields CASSLVPSGRGPNEQFF.

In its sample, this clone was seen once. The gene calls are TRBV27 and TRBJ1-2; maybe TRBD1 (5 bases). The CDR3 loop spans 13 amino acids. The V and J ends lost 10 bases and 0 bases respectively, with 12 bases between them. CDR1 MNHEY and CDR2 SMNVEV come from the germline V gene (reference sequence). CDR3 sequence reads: CATRVGANYGYTF. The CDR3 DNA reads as TGTGCCACGCGGGTAGGGGCTAACTATGGCTACACCTTC.

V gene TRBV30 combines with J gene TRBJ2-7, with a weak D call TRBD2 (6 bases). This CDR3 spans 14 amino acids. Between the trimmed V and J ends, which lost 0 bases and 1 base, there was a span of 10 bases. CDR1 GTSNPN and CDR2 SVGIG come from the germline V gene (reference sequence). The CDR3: CAWSVVGGSYEQYF. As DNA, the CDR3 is TGTGCCTGGAGTGTAGTCGGGGGATCCTACGAGCAGTACTTC. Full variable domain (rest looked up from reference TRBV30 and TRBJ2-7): SQTIHQWPATLVQPVGSPLSLECTVEGTSNPNLYWYRQAAGRGLQLLFYSVGIGQISSEVPQNLSASRPQDRQFILSSKKLLLSDSGFYLCAWSVVGGSYEQYFGPGTRLTVT.

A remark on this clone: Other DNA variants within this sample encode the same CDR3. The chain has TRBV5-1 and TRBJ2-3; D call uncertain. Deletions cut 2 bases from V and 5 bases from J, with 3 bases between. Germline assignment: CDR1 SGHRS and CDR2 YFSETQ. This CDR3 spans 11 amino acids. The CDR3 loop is CASSLGDTQYF. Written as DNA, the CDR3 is TGCGCCAGCAGCTTAGGAGATACGCAGTATTTT.

DNA for the CDR3: TGTGCCAGCGCCCTAATGGCCCAGGCTGCAAAACTGTTTTTT. Translated, it gives CASALMAQAAKLFF. The genes are TRBV27 and TRBJ1-4; the D is unclear. Germline V gene sequence: CDR1 MNHEY, CDR2 SMNVEV (reference sequence). This CDR3 has 14 residues. Trimming pared 8 bases from V and 10 bases from J, leaving 20 bases between.

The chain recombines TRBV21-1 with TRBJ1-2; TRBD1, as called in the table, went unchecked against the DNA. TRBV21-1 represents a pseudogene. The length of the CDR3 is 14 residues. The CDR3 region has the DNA TGTGCCAGCATCCCGGACAGGGGGGCCTATGGCTACACCTTC. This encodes CASIPDRGAYGYTF.

The CDR3 spells CASSFGRTTDTQYF. The CDR3 bases are TGTGCCAGCAGTTTTGGGCGCACCACAGATACGCAGTATTTT. The chain links TRBV28 to TRBJ2-3; no clear D gene. This CDR3 comprises 14 residues. V lost 3 bases and J 2 bases, leaving 9 bases between the germline ends. Germline V gene sequence: CDR1 MDHEN, CDR2 SYDVKM.

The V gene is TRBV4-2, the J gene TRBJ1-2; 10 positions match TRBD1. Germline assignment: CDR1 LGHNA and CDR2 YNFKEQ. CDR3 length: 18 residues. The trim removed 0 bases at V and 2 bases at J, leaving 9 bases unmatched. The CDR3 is CASSQDWDRGRRNYGYTF. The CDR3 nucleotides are TGTGCCAGCAGCCAAGATTGGGACAGGGGCCGCCGAAACTATGGCTACACCTTC.